This T cell receptor (beta chain) was documented in a study of cytomegalovirus exposure and HLA in healthy donors. Study at large: Unique TCR beta sequences numbering some 120 million came from 150 million to 200 million T cells in an earlier analysis. Study findings and constraints: Cytomegalovirus association was listed for 164 TCR beta chains.

With respect to this clone: Its antigen remains unidentified.

60 Vbeta and 13 Jbeta primers were used in PCR. Only in-frame clones appear in the TCRdb table, and some are missing; sequencing was by immunoSEQ multiplex PCR. The sample carries 120,000 or so clones, about 80% recorded once. Germline CDR1 and CDR2: SGHAT and FQDESV (reference sequence). Trimming stripped 4 bases from V and 0 bases from J, with 9 bases between. The CDR3 totals 14 residues. Material: PBMCs. The chain has TRBV11-1 and TRBJ2-5; D perhaps matches TRBD2 (6 bases). The sequence came from a man aged 25 to 40 in good health and CMV-seropositive. The DNA of the CDR3 is TGTGCCAGCAGCTCCCGGGACTACCAAGAGACCCAGTACTTC. Translated: CASSSRDYQETQYF.